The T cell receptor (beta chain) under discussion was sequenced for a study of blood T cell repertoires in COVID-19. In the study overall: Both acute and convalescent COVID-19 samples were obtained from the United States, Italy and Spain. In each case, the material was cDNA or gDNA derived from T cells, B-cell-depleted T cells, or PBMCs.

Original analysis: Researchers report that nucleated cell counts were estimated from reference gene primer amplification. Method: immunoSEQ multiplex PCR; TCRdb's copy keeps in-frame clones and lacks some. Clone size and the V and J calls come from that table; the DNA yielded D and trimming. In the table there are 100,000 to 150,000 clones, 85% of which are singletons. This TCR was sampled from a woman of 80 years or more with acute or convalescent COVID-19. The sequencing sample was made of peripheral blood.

The CDR3 bases are TGTGCCAGCAGGGGGACTTTAAACACCGGGGAGCTGTTTTTT. This gives the protein CASRGTLNTGELFF. The rearrangement joins TRBV2 to TRBJ2-2; TRBD2 is a possible D gene (6 bases). The germline gives CDR1 SNHLY, CDR2 FYNNEI. The CDR3 runs to 14 residues. Trimming pared 6 bases from V and 2 bases from J, leaving 10 bases between.